A selection of T cell receptor beta chains follows, all from one sample in a study of OX40 agonist ivuxolimab in advanced cancers. TCRdb keeps only in-frame clones here, not all; method: immunoSEQ multiplex PCR. Altogether 83,000 or so clones are present, 90% being singletons, with the ten largest covering 0.69%. Sequenced material: CD4+ or CD8+ T cells sorted from blood, taken in a trial of the OX40 agonist ivuxolimab. The receptors were gathered from an adult with an advanced solid tumor such as melanoma, head and neck, liver or kidney cancer. The CDR3 runs from the conserved cysteine through the conserved F or W. The D gene is left open where the match is weak.

CDR3 protein: CASSMGTRTGELFF
CDR3 DNA: TGTGCCAGTAGTATGGGGACTCGGACCGGGGAGCTGTTTTTT
V gene: TRBV19
J gene: TRBJ2-2
D gene: NA

CDR3 protein: CASSTPLGGFDGQYF
CDR3 DNA: TGTGCCAGCAGTACTCCTCTGGGGGGGTTTGATGGGCAGTACTTC
V gene: TRBV6-5
J gene: TRBJ2-7
D gene: TRBD2

CDR3 protein: CASSGSSGNTIYF
CDR3 DNA: TGTGCCAGCTCAGGAAGCTCTGGAAACACCATATATTTT
V gene: TRBV18
J gene: TRBJ1-3
D gene: NA

CDR3 protein: CASSHSDRGNTEAFF
CDR3 DNA: TGTGCCAGCAGCCATTCGGACAGGGGGAACACTGAAGCTTTCTTT
V gene: TRBV4-2
J gene: TRBJ1-1
D gene: TRBD1

CDR3 protein: CASSLGRETYEQYF
CDR3 DNA: TGTGCCAGCAGCCTCGGACGGGAGACCTACGAGCAGTACTTC
V gene: TRBV9
J gene: TRBJ2-7
D gene: NA

CDR3 protein: CAWSAESQGYYGYTF
CDR3 DNA: TGTGCCTGGAGTGCCGAATCACAGGGATACTATGGCTACACCTTC
V gene: TRBV30
J gene: TRBJ1-2
D gene: NA

CDR3 protein: CSAATSGRTDTQYF
CDR3 DNA: TGCAGCGCAGCGACTAGCGGGAGAACCGATACGCAGTATTTT
V gene: TRBV29-1
J gene: TRBJ2-3
D gene: TRBD2

CDR3 protein: CASSLAGGRGEKLFF
CDR3 DNA: TGTGCCAGCAGCTTAGCAGGTGGACGGGGGGAAAAACTGTTTTTT
V gene: TRBV7-9
J gene: TRBJ1-4
D gene: NA

CDR3 protein: CASSLRGGTEKLFF
CDR3 DNA: TGTGCCAGCAGCTTAAGAGGCGGTACAGAAAAACTGTTTTTT
V gene: TRBV11-2
J gene: TRBJ1-4
D gene: NA

CDR3 protein: CASLAQSRANVLTF
CDR3 DNA: TGTGCCAGCCTCGCACAAAGTCGGGCCAACGTCCTGACTTTC
V gene: TRBV5-5
J gene: TRBJ2-6
D gene: NA